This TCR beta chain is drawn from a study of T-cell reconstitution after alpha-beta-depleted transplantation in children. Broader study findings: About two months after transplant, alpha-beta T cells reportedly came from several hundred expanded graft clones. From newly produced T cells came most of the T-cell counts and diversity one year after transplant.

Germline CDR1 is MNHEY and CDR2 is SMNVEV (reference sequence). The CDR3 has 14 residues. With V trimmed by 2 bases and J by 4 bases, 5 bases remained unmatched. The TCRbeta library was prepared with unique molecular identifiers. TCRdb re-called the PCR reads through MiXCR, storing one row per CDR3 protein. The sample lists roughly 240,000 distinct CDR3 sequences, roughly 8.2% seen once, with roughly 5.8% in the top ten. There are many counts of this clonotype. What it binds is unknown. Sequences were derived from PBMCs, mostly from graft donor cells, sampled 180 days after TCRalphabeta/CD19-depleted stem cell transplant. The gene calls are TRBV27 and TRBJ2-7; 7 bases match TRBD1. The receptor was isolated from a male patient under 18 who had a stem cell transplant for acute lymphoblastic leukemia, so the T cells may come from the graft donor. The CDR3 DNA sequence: TGTGCCAGCAGTTTAAGGGGGACAGCTTACGAGCAGTACTTC. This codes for CASSLRGTAYEQYF.